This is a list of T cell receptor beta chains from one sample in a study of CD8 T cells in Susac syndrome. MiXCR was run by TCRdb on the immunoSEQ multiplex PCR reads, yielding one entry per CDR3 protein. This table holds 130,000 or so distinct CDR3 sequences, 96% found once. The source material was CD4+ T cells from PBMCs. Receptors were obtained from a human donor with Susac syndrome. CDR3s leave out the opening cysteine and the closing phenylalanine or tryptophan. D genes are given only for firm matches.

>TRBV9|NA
ASSRETNYGYT
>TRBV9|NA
ASTVSSSYNEQF
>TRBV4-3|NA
ASSQKRGNEQF
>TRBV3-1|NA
ASVGQGLNEQF
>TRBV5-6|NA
ASSFGIAKNIQY
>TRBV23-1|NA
ASSQSRLSRDTLSYEQY
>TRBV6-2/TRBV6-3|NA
ASMGGLADTQY
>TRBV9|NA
ASNGGITYNEQF
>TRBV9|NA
ASSGVRADNYGYT
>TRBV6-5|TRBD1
ASHRGKNTEAF
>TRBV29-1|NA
SVEGGDNSYEQY
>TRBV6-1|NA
ASRNTGRGTILETQY
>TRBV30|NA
AWSRTLAF
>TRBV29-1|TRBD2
SVALLQAGGKGEQF
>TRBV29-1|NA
SGRDLPTEAF
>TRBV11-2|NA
ASSLGAGNGRDSEQF
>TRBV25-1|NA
ASSASNGVGTDTQY
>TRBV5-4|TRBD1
ASSSGTAQETQY
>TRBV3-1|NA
ANSQDQGMSAGYT
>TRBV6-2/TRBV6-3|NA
ASNIADTQY
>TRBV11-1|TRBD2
ASSPRTRGGDTQY
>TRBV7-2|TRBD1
ASSWTGEDKNIQY
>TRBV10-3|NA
AIKQGGDEKLF
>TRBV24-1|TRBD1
ATSDVPGTGKETQY
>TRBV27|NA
ASSSVGAGNTEAF
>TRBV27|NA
ASSPTGIGNEQF
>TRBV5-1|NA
ASSLGKPTDTQY
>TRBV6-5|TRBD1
ASSAPGQLSYEQY
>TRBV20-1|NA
SASVPALGQPQH
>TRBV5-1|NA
ASSAGQTQY
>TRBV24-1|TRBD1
ATSDKGGVGTDTQY
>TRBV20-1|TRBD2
SASPRTSGSPDTQY
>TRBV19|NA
ASTPDGAYGYT
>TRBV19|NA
ASSPGPAIVETQY
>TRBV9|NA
ASSVEGRWNEQY
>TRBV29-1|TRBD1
SAGTGSEKLF
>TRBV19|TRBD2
ASSTPLAGGGETQY
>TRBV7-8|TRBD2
ASSFSGLGTYEQY